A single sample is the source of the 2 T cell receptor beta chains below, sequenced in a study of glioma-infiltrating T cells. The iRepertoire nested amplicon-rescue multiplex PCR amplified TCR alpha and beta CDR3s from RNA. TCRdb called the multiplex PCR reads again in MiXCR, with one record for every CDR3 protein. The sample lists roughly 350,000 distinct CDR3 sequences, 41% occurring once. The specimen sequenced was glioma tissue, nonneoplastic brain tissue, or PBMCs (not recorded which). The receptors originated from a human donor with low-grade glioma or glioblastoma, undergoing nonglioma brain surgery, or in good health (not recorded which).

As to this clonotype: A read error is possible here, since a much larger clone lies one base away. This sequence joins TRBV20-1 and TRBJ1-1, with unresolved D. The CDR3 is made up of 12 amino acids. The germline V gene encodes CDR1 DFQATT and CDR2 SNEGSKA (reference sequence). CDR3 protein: CGAKGMNTEAFF. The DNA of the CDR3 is TGCGGTGCTAAGGGCATGAACACTGAAGCTTTCTTT.

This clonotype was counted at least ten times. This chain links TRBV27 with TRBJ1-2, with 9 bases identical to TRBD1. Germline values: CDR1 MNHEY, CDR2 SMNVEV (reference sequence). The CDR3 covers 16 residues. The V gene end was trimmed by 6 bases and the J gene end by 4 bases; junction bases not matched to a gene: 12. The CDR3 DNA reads TGTGCCAGCAGCGTGGGACAGGGCCCAGGTAGCTATGGCTACACCTTC. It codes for CASSVGQGPGSYGYTF.